This T cell receptor beta chain was profiled in a study of T cells in localized non-small cell lung cancer. Method: immunoSEQ multiplex PCR; TCRdb's copy keeps in-frame clones and lacks some. The table has some 29,000 clones, over 80% seen once; the top ten hold about 6.8%. Overall study findings and caveats: In uninvolved adjacent lung, T cell clonality reached its highest value, exceeding tumor. Median detection of top 100 tumor clones in adjacent lung was over 45 clones. Sequencing covered just one tumor region, so heterogeneity cannot be ruled out.

The CDR3 covers 11 residues. Germline values: CDR1 SGHTA, CDR2 FQGNSA. As concerns this clone: Its matching antigen is unknown. Its ends do not fully match the called genes, so a read error is possible.

Sequencing used peripheral blood, obtained before any cancer treatment. This receptor was identified in a male donor aged 60 or over with stage I lung adenocarcinoma. V usage is TRBV7-2 and J usage is TRBJ1-4; D unclear. CDR3 nucleotides: TGTGCCAGCAGCTTGGGCGGACCCATCATTTTT. Amino acid sequence: CASSLGGPIIF.